These 8 T cell receptor beta chains share one sample of origin, sequenced in a study of control samples from healthy donors and cancer patients (TCRdb year 2020). Libraries were built with the immunoSEQ multiplex PCR assay. TCRdb took over this immuneACCESS table, retaining in-frame rearrangements with V and J assigned. Such tables are incomplete; in checked studies, under half of the missing clones stem from an unresolved V gene, and the remainder is unexplained. The sample has 35,000 to 50,000 clones on record, about 95% of them singletons. The top ten clonotypes cover roughly 25% of the sample. Sequenced sample: blood. These receptors came from a man between 60 and 70 years old in good health.

The chain recombines TRBV12-5 with TRBJ2-3; no definite D call. The V gene lost 2 bases and the J gene lost 2 bases, with 8 bases spanning the gap. In germline, CDR1 is LGHNT, CDR2 FRNRAP. This CDR3 comprises 14 residues. CDR3 nucleotide sequence: TGTGCTAGTGGTTTGTACAGCCTCACAGATACGCAGTATTTT. Translation: CASGLYSLTDTQYF.

This sequence joins TRBV18 and TRBJ2-7; D perhaps matches TRBD1 (6 bases). The CDR3 is 13 residues long. The germline V gene has CDR1 KGHSH and CDR2 LQKENI. With 3 bases removed from V and 3 bases from J, the gap between germline ends came to 9 bases. CDR3 loop: CASSPLDSYEQYF. CDR3 coding DNA: TGTGCCAGCTCACCCTTGGACAGCTACGAGCAGTACTTC.

The J gene is TRBJ2-3, the V gene TRBV5-1; no reliable D call. Germline-derived CDR1 and CDR2 are SGHRS and YFSETQ. The CDR3 is made up of 11 amino acids. V was clipped by 1 base and J by 5 bases, with 2 bases between them. The CDR3 is CASSLLDTQYF. The CDR3 DNA sequence: TGCGCCAGCAGCTTGTTAGATACGCAGTATTTT. Using reference TRBV5-1 and TRBJ2-3 for the parts outside the CDR3, the full variable domain is KAGVTQTPRYLIKTRGQQVTLSCSPISGHRSVSWYQQTPGQGLQFLFEYFSETQRNKGNFPGRFSGRQFSNSRSEMNVSTLELGDSALYLCASSLLDTQYFGPGTRLTVL.

The rearrangement uses TRBV13 and TRBJ1-1; unclear D gene. CDR1 PRHDT and CDR2 FYEKMQ come from the germline V gene (reference sequence). Trimming took 6 bases from V and 4 from J, leaving 12 bases between them. CDR3 length equals 13 residues. CDR3 protein: CASSRYSGTEAFF. CDR3 DNA sequence: TGTGCCAGCAGTCGATACTCAGGCACTGAAGCTTTCTTT.

The chain employs TRBV12-5 and TRBJ2-5; 11 bases match TRBD2. Per germline, CDR1 LGHNT and CDR2 FRNRAP. J gave up 2 bases and V 1 base, and 3 bases lay outside the gene matches. The CDR3 runs to 16 residues. CDR3 coding DNA: TGTGCTAGTGGTTTGGGACTAGCGGGACCACAAGAGACCCAGTACTTC. Its translation is CASGLGLAGPQETQYF.

In its sample, this clone was seen once. V and J are TRBV20-1 and TRBJ1-1; D remains unclear. Between the trimmed V and J ends, which lost 3 bases and 5 bases, there was a span of 7 bases. In germline, CDR1 is DFQATT, CDR2 SNEGSKA (reference sequence). This CDR3 has 11 amino acids. The CDR3 coding sequence is TGCAGTGCTAGCCTCCAAACTGAAGCTTTCTTT. This gives the protein CSASLQTEAFF.

V usage is TRBV11-2 and J usage is TRBJ2-5; 11 bases align to TRBD2. CDR1 and CDR2 (germline): SGHAT, FQNNGV. The CDR3 runs 17 residues. After removal of 0 bases from V and 5 bases from J, the junction contained 8 bases not matched to a gene. The CDR3: CASSLDPASGRRETQYF. In DNA form, the CDR3 reads TGTGCCAGCAGCTTAGATCCGGCTAGCGGGAGGCGGGAGACCCAGTACTTC. The complete variable domain, with remaining parts taken from reference TRBV11-2 and TRBJ2-5, reads EAGVAQSPRYKIIEKRQSVAFWCNPISGHATLYWYQQILGQGPKLLIQFQNNGVVDDSQLPKDRFSAERLKGVDSTLKIQPAKLEDSAVYLCASSLDPASGRRETQYFGPGTRLLVL.

This chain uses TRBV6-2 or TRBV6-3 with TRBJ2-5, with TRBD1 matching over 9 bases. The CDR3 is 15 residues long. With 3 bases clipped from V and 7 bases from J, the junction kept 9 bases outside the gene matches. CDR1 is MNHEY, CDR2 SVGEGT, per germline. The CDR3 loop is CASSYFGDRDATQYF. In DNA form, the CDR3 reads TGTGCCAGCAGTTATTTCGGGGACAGGGATGCGACCCAGTACTTC.